This TCR beta chain was profiled in a study of T cell repertoires in cytomegalovirus infection. Study in general: Indicated by public TCR beta signatures were CMV infection and matching HLA type.

In its sample, this clonotype was seen a few times. Its specificity is unknown. One entry per CDR3 protein results from TCRdb running MiXCR on the reads. The sample records some 350,000 distinct CDR3 sequences, about 27% being singletons. Germline values: CDR1 SGHTA, CDR2 FQGTGA. The germline V and J ends were trimmed by 4 bases and 1 base, with 10 bases remaining between them. CDR3 length: 14 amino acids. Study-level results: Cumulative public TCR beta family frequency identified CMV carriers with the relevant HLA.

Specimen: cultured PBMCs, collected from culture after CMV antigen stimulation. This clonotype originated in a human donor in good health (CMV status not recorded). Some clones in this sample may be carry-over from other donors' samples. The rearrangement joins TRBV7-3 to TRBJ1-1; a weak D match, TRBD1 (5 bases). The CDR3: CASSSTQENTEAFF. In DNA form, the CDR3 reads TGTGCCAGCAGCTCAACACAGGAGAACACTGAAGCTTTCTTT.